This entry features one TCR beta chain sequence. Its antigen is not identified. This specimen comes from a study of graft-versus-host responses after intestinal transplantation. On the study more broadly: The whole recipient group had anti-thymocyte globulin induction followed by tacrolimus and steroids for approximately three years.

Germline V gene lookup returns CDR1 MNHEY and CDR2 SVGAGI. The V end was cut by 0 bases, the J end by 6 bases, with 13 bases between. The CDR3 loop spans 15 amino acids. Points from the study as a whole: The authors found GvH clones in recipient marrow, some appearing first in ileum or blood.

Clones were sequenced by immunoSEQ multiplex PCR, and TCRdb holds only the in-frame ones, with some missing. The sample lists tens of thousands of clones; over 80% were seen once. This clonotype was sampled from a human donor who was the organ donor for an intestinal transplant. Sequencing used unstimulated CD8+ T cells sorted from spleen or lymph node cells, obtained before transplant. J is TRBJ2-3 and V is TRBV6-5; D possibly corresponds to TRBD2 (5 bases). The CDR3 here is CASSYSPPDYDTQYF. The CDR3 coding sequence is TGTGCCAGCAGTTACTCGCCCCCTGACTACGATACGCAGTATTTT.